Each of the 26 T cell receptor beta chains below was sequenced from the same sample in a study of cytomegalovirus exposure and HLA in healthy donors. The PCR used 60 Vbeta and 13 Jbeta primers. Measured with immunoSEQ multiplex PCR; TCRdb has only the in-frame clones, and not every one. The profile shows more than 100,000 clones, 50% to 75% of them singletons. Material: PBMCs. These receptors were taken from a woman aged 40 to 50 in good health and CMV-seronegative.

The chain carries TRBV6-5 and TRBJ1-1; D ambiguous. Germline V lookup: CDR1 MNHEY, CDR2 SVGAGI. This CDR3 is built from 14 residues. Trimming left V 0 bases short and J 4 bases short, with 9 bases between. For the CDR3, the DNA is TGTGCCAGCAGTTACTCGGCTGCCCTCACTGAAGCTTTCTTT. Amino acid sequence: CASSYSAALTEAFF.

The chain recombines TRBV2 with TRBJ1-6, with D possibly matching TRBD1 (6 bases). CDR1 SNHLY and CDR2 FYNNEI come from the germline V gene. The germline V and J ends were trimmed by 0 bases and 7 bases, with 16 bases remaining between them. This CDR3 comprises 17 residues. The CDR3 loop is CASSEAGATGGNSPLHF. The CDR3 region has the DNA TGTGCCAGCAGTGAAGCGGGGGCGACAGGCGGGAATTCACCCCTCCACTTT.

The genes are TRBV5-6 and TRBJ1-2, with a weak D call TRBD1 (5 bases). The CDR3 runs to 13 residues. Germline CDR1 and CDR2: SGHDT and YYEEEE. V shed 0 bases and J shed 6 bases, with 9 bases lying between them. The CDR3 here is CASSLGQGHGYTF. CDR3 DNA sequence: TGTGCCAGCAGCTTGGGGCAGGGCCATGGCTACACCTTC.

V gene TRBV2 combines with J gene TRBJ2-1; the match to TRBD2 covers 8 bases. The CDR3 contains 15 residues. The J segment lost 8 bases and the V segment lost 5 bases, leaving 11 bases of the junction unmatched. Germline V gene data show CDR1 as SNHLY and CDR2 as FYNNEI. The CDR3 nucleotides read TGTGCCAGCAGTCTACGGGGGGGTCTTGGCGATGAGCAGTTCTTC. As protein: CASSLRGGLGDEQFF.

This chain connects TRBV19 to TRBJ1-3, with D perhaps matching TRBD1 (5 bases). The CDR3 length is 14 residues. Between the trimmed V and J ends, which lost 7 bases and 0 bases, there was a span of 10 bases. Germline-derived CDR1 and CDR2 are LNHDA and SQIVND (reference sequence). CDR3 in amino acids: CASMGLSSGNTIYF. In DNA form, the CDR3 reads TGTGCCAGTATGGGACTTAGCTCTGGAAACACCATATATTTT.

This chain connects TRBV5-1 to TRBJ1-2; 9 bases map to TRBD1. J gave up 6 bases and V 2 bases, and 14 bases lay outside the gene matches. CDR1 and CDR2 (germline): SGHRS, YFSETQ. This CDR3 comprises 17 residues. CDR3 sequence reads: CASSLSGPRTGGDGYTF. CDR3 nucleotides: TGCGCCAGCAGCTTAAGTGGCCCCCGCACAGGGGGCGATGGCTACACCTTC.

The CDR3 protein is CASSRTVGANTGELFF. In DNA form, the CDR3 reads TGTGCCAGCAGCCGGACTGTCGGGGCGAACACCGGGGAGCTGTTTTTT. The chain is built from TRBV7-2 and TRBJ2-2; tentative D call: TRBD2 (5 bases). V gave up 5 bases and J gave up 0 bases, with 13 bases separating them. CDR1 and CDR2 from the germline V gene are SGHTA and FQGNSA. CDR3 length equals 16 residues.

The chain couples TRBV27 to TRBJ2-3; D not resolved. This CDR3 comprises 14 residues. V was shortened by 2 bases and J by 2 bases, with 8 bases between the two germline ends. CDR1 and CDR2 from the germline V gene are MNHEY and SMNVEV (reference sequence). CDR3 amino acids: CASSLGHHTDTQYF. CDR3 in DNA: TGTGCCAGCAGTTTAGGGCACCACACAGATACGCAGTATTTT.

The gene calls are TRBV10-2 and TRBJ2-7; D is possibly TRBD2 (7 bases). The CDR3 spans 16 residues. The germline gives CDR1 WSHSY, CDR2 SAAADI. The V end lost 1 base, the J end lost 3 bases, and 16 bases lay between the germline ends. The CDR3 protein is CASSEFGRGGLYEQYF. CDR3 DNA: TGCGCCAGCAGTGAGTTCGGTAGGGGGGGCCTCTACGAGCAGTACTTC.

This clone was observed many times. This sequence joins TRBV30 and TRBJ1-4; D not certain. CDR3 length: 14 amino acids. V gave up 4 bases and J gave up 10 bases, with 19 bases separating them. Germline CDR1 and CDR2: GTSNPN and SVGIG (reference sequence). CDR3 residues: CAWKSQARNVKLFF. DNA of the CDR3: TGTGCCTGGAAAAGTCAAGCCAGGAACGTAAAACTGTTTTTT.

The CDR3 reads CASSHSRGAGNSPLHF. The CDR3, as DNA: TGCGCCAGCAGCCATAGCAGGGGGGCAGGGAATTCACCCCTCCACTTT. The chain couples TRBV5-1 to TRBJ1-6; 7 positions match TRBD1. Germline values: CDR1 SGHRS, CDR2 YFSETQ. This CDR3 comprises 16 residues. V lost 4 bases and J lost 7; bases outside the gene matches: 11. Looking up the rest from reference TRBV5-1 and TRBJ1-6 gives the full variable domain: KAGVTQTPRYLIKTRGQQVTLSCSPISGHRSVSWYQQTPGQGLQFLFEYFSETQRNKGNFPGRFSGRQFSNSRSEMNVSTLELGDSALYLCASSHSRGAGNSPLHFGNGTRLTVT.

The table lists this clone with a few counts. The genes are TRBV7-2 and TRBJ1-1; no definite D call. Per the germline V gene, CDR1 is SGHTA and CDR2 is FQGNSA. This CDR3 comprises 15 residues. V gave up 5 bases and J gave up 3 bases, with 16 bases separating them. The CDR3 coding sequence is TGTGCCAGCAGCGTACGGGCGGGAATGGACACTGAAGCTTTCTTT. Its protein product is CASSVRAGMDTEAFF.

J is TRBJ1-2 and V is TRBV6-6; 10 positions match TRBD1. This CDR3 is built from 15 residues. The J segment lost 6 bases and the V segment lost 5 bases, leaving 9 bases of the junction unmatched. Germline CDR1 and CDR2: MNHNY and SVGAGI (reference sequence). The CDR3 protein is CASSSVGTGDDGYTF. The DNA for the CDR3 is TGTGCCAGCAGTAGCGTCGGGACAGGGGATGATGGCTACACCTTC.

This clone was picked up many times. The CDR3 loop is CSVGDQALNTEAFF. CDR3 in DNA: TGCAGCGTTGGTGACCAGGCCCTGAACACTGAAGCTTTCTTT. This rearrangement joins TRBV29-1 to TRBJ1-1; unclear D gene. The ends were cut back, 4 bases at V and 0 bases at J, with 12 bases in the middle. Germline V gene lookup returns CDR1 SQVTM and CDR2 ANQGSEA. The CDR3 is 14 residues long.

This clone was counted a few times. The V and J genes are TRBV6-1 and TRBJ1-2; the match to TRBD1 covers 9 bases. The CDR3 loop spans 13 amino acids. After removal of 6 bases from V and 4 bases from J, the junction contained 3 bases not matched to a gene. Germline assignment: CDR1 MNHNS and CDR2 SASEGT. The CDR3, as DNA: TGTGCCAGCAGACAGGGGGCTACCTATGGCTACACCTTC. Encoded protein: CASRQGATYGYTF.

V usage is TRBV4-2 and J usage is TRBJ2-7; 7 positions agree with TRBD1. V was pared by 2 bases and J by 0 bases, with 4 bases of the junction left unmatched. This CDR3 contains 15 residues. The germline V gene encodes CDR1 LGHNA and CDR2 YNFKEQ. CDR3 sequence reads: CASSQRTGTSYEQYF. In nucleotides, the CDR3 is TGTGCCAGCAGCCAACGGACAGGAACCTCCTACGAGCAGTACTTC.

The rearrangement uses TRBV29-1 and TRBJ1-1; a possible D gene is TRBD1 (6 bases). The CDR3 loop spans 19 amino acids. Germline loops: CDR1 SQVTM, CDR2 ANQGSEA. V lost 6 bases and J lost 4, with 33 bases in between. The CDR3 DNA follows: TGCAGCGTCCGCGGGCGGGGGAACAGGGAAGGGTGGATGATCACTGAAGCTTTCTTT. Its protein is CSVRGRGNREGWMITEAFF.

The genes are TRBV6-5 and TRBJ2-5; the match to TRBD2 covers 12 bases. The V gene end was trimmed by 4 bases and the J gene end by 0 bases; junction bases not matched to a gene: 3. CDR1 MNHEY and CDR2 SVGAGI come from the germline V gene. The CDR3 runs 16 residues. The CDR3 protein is CASSSGLAGHQETQYF. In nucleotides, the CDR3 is TGTGCCAGCAGTTCAGGACTAGCGGGGCACCAAGAGACCCAGTACTTC.

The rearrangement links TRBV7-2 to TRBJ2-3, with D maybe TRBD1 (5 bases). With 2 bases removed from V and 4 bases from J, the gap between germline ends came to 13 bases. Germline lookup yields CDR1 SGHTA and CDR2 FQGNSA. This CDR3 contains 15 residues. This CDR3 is CASSLQGSMADTQYF. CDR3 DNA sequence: TGTGCCAGCAGCTTACAGGGAAGTATGGCAGATACGCAGTATTTT.

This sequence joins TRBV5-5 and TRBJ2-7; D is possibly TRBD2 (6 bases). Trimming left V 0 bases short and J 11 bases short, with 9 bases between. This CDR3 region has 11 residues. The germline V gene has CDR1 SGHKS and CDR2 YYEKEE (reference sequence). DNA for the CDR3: TGTGCCAGCAGCTTGGGAGGAGGGGAGTACTTC. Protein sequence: CASSLGGGEYF. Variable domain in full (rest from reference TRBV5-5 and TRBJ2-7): DAGVTQSPTHLIKTRGQQVTLRCSPISGHKSVSWYQQVLGQGPQFIFQYYEKEERGRGNFPDRFSARQFPNYSSELNVNALLLGDSALYLCASSLGGGEYFGPGTRLTVT.

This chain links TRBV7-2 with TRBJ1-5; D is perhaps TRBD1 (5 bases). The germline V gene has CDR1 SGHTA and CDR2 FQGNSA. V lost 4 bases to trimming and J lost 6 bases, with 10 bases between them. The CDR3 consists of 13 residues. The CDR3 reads CASSWGGGQPQHF. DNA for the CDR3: TGTGCCAGCAGCTGGGGCGGGGGTCAGCCCCAGCATTTT. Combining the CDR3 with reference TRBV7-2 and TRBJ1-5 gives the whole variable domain GAGVSQSPSNKVTEKGKDVELRCDPISGHTALYWYRQSLGQGLEFLIYFQGNSAPDKSGLPSDRFSAERTGGSVSTLTIQRTQQEDSAVYLCASSWGGGQPQHFGDGTRLSIL.

The CDR3 here is CASSLGGPPEQYF. In DNA form, the CDR3 reads TGTGCCAGCAGTTTAGGAGGGCCCCCCGAGCAGTACTTC. This chain joins TRBV27 and TRBJ2-7; possibly TRBD2 for D (6 bases). Looked up from germline, CDR1 is MNHEY and CDR2 is SMNVEV (reference sequence). The CDR3 length is 13 residues. Trimming removed 2 bases at V and 6 bases at J, with 11 bases between.

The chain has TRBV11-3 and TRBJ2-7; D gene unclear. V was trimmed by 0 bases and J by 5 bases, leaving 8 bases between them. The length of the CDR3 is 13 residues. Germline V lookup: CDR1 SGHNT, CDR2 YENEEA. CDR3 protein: CASSLDGSDEQYF. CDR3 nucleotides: TGTGCCAGCAGCTTAGATGGTAGTGACGAGCAGTACTTC.

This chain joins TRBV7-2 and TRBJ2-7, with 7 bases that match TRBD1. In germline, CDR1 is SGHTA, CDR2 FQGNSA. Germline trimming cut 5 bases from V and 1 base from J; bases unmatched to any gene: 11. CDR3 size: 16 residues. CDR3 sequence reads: CASSRQGNFLSYEQYF. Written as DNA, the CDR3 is TGTGCCAGCAGCCGACAGGGAAATTTCCTATCCTACGAGCAGTACTTC.

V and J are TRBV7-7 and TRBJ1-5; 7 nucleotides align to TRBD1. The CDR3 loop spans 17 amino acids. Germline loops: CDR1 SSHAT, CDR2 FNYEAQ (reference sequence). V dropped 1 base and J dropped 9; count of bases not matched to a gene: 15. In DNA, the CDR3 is TGTGCCAGCAGCTTAGAGGTAGGGACAGAACCCAAGGGGCCCCAGCATTTT. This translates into CASSLEVGTEPKGPQHF. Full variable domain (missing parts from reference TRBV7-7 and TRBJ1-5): GAGVSQSPRYKVTKRGQDVTLRCDPISSHATLYWYQQALGQGPEFLTYFNYEAQPDKSGLPSDRFSAERPEGSISTLTIQRTEQRDSAMYRCASSLEVGTEPKGPQHFGDGTRLSIL.

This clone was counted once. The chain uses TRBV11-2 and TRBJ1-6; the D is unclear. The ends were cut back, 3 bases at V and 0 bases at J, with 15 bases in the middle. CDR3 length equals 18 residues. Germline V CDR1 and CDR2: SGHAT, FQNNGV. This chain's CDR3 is CASSLLGGRSSYNSPLHF. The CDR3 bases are TGTGCCAGCAGCTTGTTGGGCGGGAGGAGCTCCTATAATTCACCCCTCCACTTT.